This T cell receptor beta chain derives from a study of blood T cell repertoires in COVID-19. Per germline, CDR1 SQVTM and CDR2 ANQGSEA. V dropped 5 bases and J dropped 6 bases, with 17 bases sitting between them. This CDR3 comprises 14 residues. The method was immunoSEQ multiplex PCR; TCRdb's version includes in-frame clones alone and lacks a portion of them. Of 450,000 to 500,000 clones listed, about nine tenths were seen once; the top ten hold 6.5% to 8.5%. Sequenced material: PBMCs or T cells enriched from blood (not recorded which). This TCR came from a woman in her sixties or seventies who had recovered from COVID-19. The V call is TRBV29-1, the J call TRBJ2-4; tentative D call: TRBD2 (7 bases). In DNA form, the CDR3 reads TGCAGCGTTACCGATGGGGGGGGCACAAACATTCAGTACTTC. It encodes CSVTDGGGTNIQYF.